The text below deals with one T cell receptor (beta chain). A read error may explain this, as a much larger clone is one base away. In the same sample, other DNA sequences code for this CDR3. The CDR3 length is 14 residues. Germline V lookup: CDR1 LGHDT, CDR2 YNNKEL (reference sequence). V lost 2 bases to trimming and J lost 2 bases; unmatched junction nucleotides: 1. The data were produced by immunoSEQ multiplex PCR, yet TCRdb's version contains in-frame clones alone and is incomplete. The top ten hold 8% to 13% of the sample, which has a few hundred thousand clones, 80% to 90% seen once. These data belong to a study of blood T cell repertoires in COVID-19. Categorization into cohorts depended on clinical history that participants reported.

This TCR derives from a woman aged 18-29 years who had recovered from COVID-19. The rearrangement uses TRBV3-1 (or the pseudogene TRBV3-2) and TRBJ1-1; TRBD1 agrees at 8 bases. Sequenced input: PBMCs or T cells enriched from blood (not recorded which). The CDR3: CASSQTGGNTEAFF. In DNA, the CDR3 is TGTGCCAGCAGCCAAACAGGGGGAAACACTGAAGCTTTCTTT.